The rows below give T cell receptor beta chains drawn from one sample of a study of EBV T-cell therapy then PD-1 blockade in nasopharyngeal carcinoma. The protocol was immunoSEQ multiplex PCR, while the TCRdb copy is restricted to in-frame clones and leaves out a portion. Seen here are about 23,000 clones, over 75% observed once, and the top ten hold about 27%. For these receptors, no antigen is known. The starting material was CD8+ T cells from blood, obtained at approximately day 61 from a patient whose treatment included autologous EBV-specific T cells and nivolumab. The receptors derive from a man aged 35 to 55 with nasopharyngeal carcinoma. Each CDR3 is given with its conserved first and last residue. D genes are given only for firm matches. The size of a clone is reported for some rows only, either as once, few or many, or as a class for expanded clones.

D gene,V gene,clone size,CDR3 length,J gene,CDR3 DNA,CDR3 protein
.,TRBV14,once,16,TRBJ2-7,TGTGCCAGCAGCCTTTTCCAGGGGCACCACCGCTACGAGCAGTACTTC,CASSLFQGHHRYEQYF
.,TRBV6-5,large,14,TRBJ1-3,TGTGCCAGCAGCCGGCTCCCCTCTGGAAACACCATATATTTT,CASSRLPSGNTIYF
.,TRBV25-1,.,15,TRBJ1-4,TGTGCCAGCAGTGATACAGGCTCTACTAATGAAAAACTGTTTTTT,CASSDTGSTNEKLFF
TRBD1,TRBV3-1/TRBV3-2,.,15,TRBJ1-3,TGTGCCAGCAGCCCCTGGGACAGAGTAGGAAACACCATATATTTT,CASSPWDRVGNTIYF
TRBD2,TRBV7-2,.,14,TRBJ2-2,TGTGCCAGCAGCTTTTTAGCGGGGGCGGGGGAGCTGTTTTTT,CASSFLAGAGELFF
.,TRBV6-4,.,15,TRBJ2-2,TGTGCCAGCAGTGAGGACGGTTCGAACACCGGGGAGCTGTTTTTT,CASSEDGSNTGELFF
.,TRBV7-6,.,16,TRBJ2-1,TGTGCCAGCAGCTTACGTCCGGGACTGAATTACAATGAGCAGTTCTTC,CASSLRPGLNYNEQFF
.,TRBV6-2/TRBV6-3,once,15,TRBJ2-7,TGTGCCAGCAGTTACGAGGTCTCGAGCTCCTACGAGCAGTACTTC,CASSYEVSSSYEQYF
.,TRBV6-5,.,15,TRBJ1-2,TGTGCCAGCAGTTACTCTTCGGGGGGAGGTTATGGCTACACCTTC,CASSYSSGGGYGYTF
.,TRBV9,.,12,TRBJ1-2,TGTGCCAGCAGCGCCCGGGCGTATGGCTACACCTTC,CASSARAYGYTF
.,TRBV18,once,13,TRBJ1-3,TGTGCCAGCTCACCACCTACAGGAAACACCATATATTTT,CASSPPTGNTIYF
.,TRBV4-3,medium-sized,13,TRBJ1-6,TGCGCCAGCAGCGGACTCGGCAATTCACCCCTCCACTTT,CASSGLGNSPLHF
TRBD1,TRBV7-9,once,19,TRBJ1-1,TGTGCCAGCAGCTCCGACCTCCATATAGGACAGGGGATGAACACTGAAGCTTTCTTT,CASSSDLHIGQGMNTEAFF
TRBD1,TRBV5-4,.,16,TRBJ1-2,TGTGCCAGCAGCTTAGGTACAGGGGTAGCTAACTATGGCTACACCTTC,CASSLGTGVANYGYTF
.,TRBV4-3,.,16,TRBJ2-1,TGCGCCAGCAGCCCCCAGGGGCGGGGGCTCTACAATGAGCAGTTCTTC,CASSPQGRGLYNEQFF